This TCR beta chain derives from a study of beta chain features in type 1 diabetes. Study at large: Similarity in age, gender and cell yields was seen between patients and healthy donors.

The trim removed 6 bases at V and 7 bases at J, leaving 9 bases unmatched. Germline assignment: CDR1 MNHEY and CDR2 SVGAGI. The CDR3 has 15 residues. Study-level points and caveats: The naive, central memory and Treg TCRB repertoires of patients appeared to be more similar to one another than those of healthy donors. Sequencing of cDNA might inflate the share of cells that strongly express TCR.

Remarks on this clone: Its specificity is not known.

All of the isolated RNA was reverse transcribed, so expressed TCRB transcripts were sequenced. Repertoires were generated with immunoSEQ multiplex PCR, while TCRdb's copy carries only in-frame clones and drops some. The data show under 450,000 clones, approximately 14% seen once. The specimen sequenced was naive CD4+ T cells from blood. The chain joins TRBV6-5 to TRBJ2-1, with 10 bases aligning to TRBD2. This clonotype was sampled from a man between 25 and 39 years old in good health. CDR3 sequence reads: CASSRLAGEGNEQFF. The CDR3 nucleotides read TGTGCCAGCAGCCGCCTAGCGGGGGAGGGTAATGAGCAGTTCTTC.